This TCR beta chain originates from a study of blood T cell repertoires in COVID-19. About the study: The study drew acute and convalescent COVID-19 samples from the United States, Italy and Spain.

As handled by the study authors: Using reference gene primer amplification, nucleated cell counts were estimated. Assay: immunoSEQ multiplex PCR; the TCRdb copy retains only in-frame clones and omits some. V and J calls and clone size follow that table, whereas D and trimming were derived from the DNA. Of about 98,000 clones listed, around 90% are singletons. The CDR3 loop spans 13 amino acids. J lost 11 bases, V lost 6 bases, and 11 bases had no gene match. From germline, CDR1 is MGHRA and CDR2 YSYEKL. Sequenced sample: peripheral blood. This sequence originates from a woman between 45 and 65 years old with COVID-19, enrolled during active disease. The genes are TRBV4-1 and TRBJ1-1; 8 nucleotides agree with TRBD1. This CDR3 reads CASSPDRAMSAFF. CDR3 nucleotides: TGCGCCAGCAGTCCGGACAGGGCGATGAGTGCTTTCTTT.